The clone carrying this T cell receptor beta chain was found once. Its antigen is not identified. This entry comes from a study of T cell responses to AZD1222 COVID-19 vaccine. Study-wide findings and caveats: Scientists sampled the repertoires only once the peak T cell response had passed. The study identified only a handful of AZD1222 recipients as seropositive at baseline.

This table comes from immunoSEQ multiplex PCR, and its TCRdb copy is limited to in-frame clones, with some not included. The sample holds about 78,000 clones, about 82% seen once. This receptor was identified in an adult in good health. Sequenced material: peripheral blood, taken on day 0 of AZD1222 vaccination.

This CDR3 is CASNGGGSQPQHF. Here the CDR3 DNA reads TGTGCCAGCAACGGAGGCGGATCTCAGCCCCAGCATTTT. This chain connects TRBV7-2 to TRBJ1-5; D not certain. This CDR3 spans 13 amino acids. V shed 7 bases and J shed 6 bases, with 13 bases lying between them. CDR1 is SGHTA and CDR2 is FQGNSA in the germline V gene.